What follows is one TCR beta chain and its context. Treatment reported: over 15 received Ad26.COV2.S at low or high dose, single or two shots; 5 received placebo; per-sample allocation not given. Sampling was done on day 63 after the first vaccine or placebo injection. This specimen comes from a study of Ad26.COV2.S vaccination and SARS-CoV-2 variants. Study in general: Doses of Ad26.COV2.S were injected into muscle once or twice, 56 days apart.

TCRdb's table, derived via immunoSEQ multiplex PCR, lists solely in-frame clones and lacks some. This sample has roughly 420,000 clones, with over 75% found just once. The germline gives CDR1 MNHEY, CDR2 SMNVEV (reference sequence). V lost 6 bases and J 9 bases, leaving 15 bases between the germline ends. The CDR3 runs 14 residues. The chain uses TRBV27 and TRBJ1-6; D is perhaps TRBD1 (5 bases). The receptor's source is a person between 18 and 60 years old who received the Ad26.COV2.S COVID-19 vaccine or a placebo. The source material was peripheral blood, sampled in a trial of Ad26.COV2.S vaccine versus placebo. The DNA for the CDR3 is TGTGCCAGCAGCACCGGGACCCCCTTTTCACCCCTCCACTTT. It yields the protein CASSTGTPFSPLHF.